This TCR beta chain is drawn from a study of early T cells in non-severe SARS-CoV-2 infection. Study overall: Sequencing input comprised bulk RNA from unsorted whole blood; chain pairing was not available.

TCRdb analysed the 5' RACE reads with MiXCR anew, one entry per CDR3 protein. The data show around 47,000 distinct CDR3 sequences, with approximately 10% seen just once and 9.5% to 10% held by the top ten. This clonotype was seen more than once but under ten times. The antigen is not known. Study-wide results and limits: Matches to VDJdb favored anti-spike CD8 responses and missed private and CD4 specificities.

Sequencing was done on a sample of whole blood. The sequence was collected from an adult who was a healthcare worker with PCR-confirmed SARS-CoV-2 infection or an uninfected control (not recorded which).

The CDR3 DNA sequence: TGTGCCAGCAGCCCCACGGGGGCCAACGTCCTGACTTTC. It specifies CASSPTGANVLTF. The chain joins TRBV11-2 to TRBJ2-6, with no clear D. Germline lookup yields CDR1 SGHAT and CDR2 FQNNGV. CDR3 length equals 13 residues. V was pared by 5 bases and J by 4 bases, with 6 bases between.